The 9 T cell receptor beta chains reported below all come from one sample, sequenced in a study of cytomegalovirus exposure and HLA in healthy donors. In the PCR, 60 Vbeta and 13 Jbeta primers were used. Here immunoSEQ multiplex PCR was the method, and the copy in TCRdb shows in-frame clones only, minus some. The sample includes 85,000 to 100,000 clones, around four fifths of them seen just once. Sample: PBMCs. The receptors stem from a female donor in good health and CMV-seropositive.

The rearrangement links TRBV5-1 to TRBJ2-3; 7 nucleotides align to TRBD2. Germline V gives CDR1 SGHRS, CDR2 YFSETQ. Trimming removed 0 bases from V and 0 bases from J; junction bases left unmatched: 13. The CDR3 has 19 residues. CDR3 sequence reads: CASSLGPTGTIISTDTQYF. DNA of the CDR3: TGCGCCAGCAGCTTGGGACCAACCGGGACTATCATTAGCACAGATACGCAGTATTTT.

V is TRBV13 and J is TRBJ1-4; TRBD1 is a possible D gene (5 bases). V was trimmed by 1 base and J by 11 bases, leaving 11 bases between them. CDR1 is PRHDT and CDR2 is FYEKMQ in the germline V gene (reference sequence). The length of the CDR3 is 13 residues. CDR3 sequence reads: CASSLVGTSKLFF. Written as DNA, the CDR3 is TGTGCCAGCAGCTTAGTGGGGACTTCCAAACTGTTTTTT.

This clone has just a few counts. V usage is TRBV7-9 and J usage is TRBJ2-1, with 8 bases lining up with TRBD2. J lost 3 bases, V lost 1 base, and 2 bases had no gene match. The CDR3 loop spans 15 amino acids. Germline V gene data show CDR1 as SEHNR and CDR2 as FQNEAQ (reference sequence). CDR3 nucleotides: TGTGCCAGCAGCTTAGGTAGCGGGGACTACAATGAGCAGTTCTTC. Amino acids: CASSLGSGDYNEQFF.

The V gene is TRBV29-1, the J gene TRBJ2-1; 9 nucleotides line up with TRBD2. Germline V lookup: CDR1 SQVTM, CDR2 ANQGSEA. CDR3 length: 13 amino acids. V dropped 8 bases and J dropped 3; count of bases not matched to a gene: 5. CDR3 nucleotides: TGCAGCTCACCGACTAGCGGCTACAATGAGCAGTTCTTC. Translated: CSSPTSGYNEQFF.

The chain links TRBV6-1 to TRBJ1-2, with 9 bases aligning to TRBD1. CDR3 length: 15 residues. Losses at the gene ends were 6 bases for V and 2 bases for J; bases not matched to a gene: 7. CDR1 is MNHNS and CDR2 is SASEGT in the germline V gene. In nucleotides, the CDR3 is TGTGCCAGCAGCGTTAGGGACAGGGAGAACTATGGCTACACCTTC. Translated: CASSVRDRENYGYTF.

This clone was recorded once. For the CDR3, the DNA is TGTGCCAGCAGCTTGGGGGGGAGAGAGACCCAGTACTTC. This sequence encodes CASSLGGRETQYF. V and J are TRBV13 and TRBJ2-5; 7 bases align to TRBD2. The germline gives CDR1 PRHDT, CDR2 FYEKMQ (reference sequence). This CDR3 has 13 amino acids. The V segment lost 3 bases and the J segment 4 bases; nucleotides outside the gene matches: 2. Full variable domain (missing parts from reference TRBV13 and TRBJ2-5): AAGVIQSPRHLIKEKRETATLKCYPIPRHDTVYWYQQGPGQDPQFLISFYEKMQSDKGSIPDRFSAQQFSDYHSELNMSSLELGDSALYFCASSLGGRETQYFGPGTRLLVL.

V gene TRBV13 combines with J gene TRBJ2-1, with 11 bases aligning to TRBD2. V gave up 5 bases and J gave up 5 bases; unmatched junction bases: 8. The CDR3 is 16 amino acids. Germline values: CDR1 PRHDT, CDR2 FYEKMQ (reference sequence). In DNA, the CDR3 is TGTGCCAGCAGCCCAACCGGGACTAGCGGTAACAATGAGCAGTTCTTC. Residues: CASSPTGTSGNNEQFF.

The gene calls are TRBV5-1 and TRBJ1-4, with 9 bases aligning to TRBD1. V shed 4 bases, J shed 8 bases, and the junction held 6 bases outside the gene matches. Looked up from germline, CDR1 is SGHRS and CDR2 is YFSETQ. This CDR3 is 14 amino acids long. In DNA, the CDR3 is TGCGCCAGCAGCCGGGGACAGGGTGGGGAAAAACTGTTTTTT. It specifies CASSRGQGGEKLFF.

A single count supports this clone. The chain has TRBV7-2 and TRBJ1-2; TRBD1 might be the D (6 bases). Trimming shortened V by 5 bases and J by 5 bases, and 15 bases separated the two germline ends. Germline assignment: CDR1 SGHTA and CDR2 FQGNSA. This CDR3 spans 14 amino acids. The CDR3 sequence is CASSLPGVVYGYTF. CDR3 DNA: TGTGCCAGCAGCCTCCCAGGGGTCGTTTATGGCTACACCTTC.